This T cell receptor (beta chain) derives from a study of CD8 T cells in ankylosing spondylitis (dated by TCRdb to about 2017). For the wider study: The study profiled T cell receptor beta repertoires in healthy donors and ankylosing spondylitis patients to find disease-linked TCR variants. Peripheral blood was sampled, and synovial fluid was additionally collected from ankylosing spondylitis patients. The whole study cohort included 108 healthy donors and roughly 24 ankylosing spondylitis patients. The paper's findings and limits, for the study overall: A TCR beta motif of several highly homologous amino acid variants appeared characteristic of blood from ankylosing spondylitis patients. The disease-linked clones showed a CD8+ phenotype and occurred at relatively low frequencies in peripheral blood. Some motif variants were previously reported in synovial fluid and blood of reactive arthritis patients, suggesting common disease-initiation mechanisms. The disease-linked clones were reported to be significantly enriched in matched synovial fluid samples from ankylosing spondylitis patients.

Concerning this clonotype: Its antigen has not been determined. Base qualities are not provided; no much larger clone lies one nucleotide away.

Inclusive of the bounding cysteine and phenylalanine, the CDR3 is 13 residues long. The kept DNA is CDR3 alone, 39 bases in frame from the first base. Relative to germline, V is 11 bases shorter and J is 1 base shorter, with 11 bases between their ends. Looking up the germline V gene yields CDR1 MNHNS and CDR2 SASEGT. The sequencing machine was an Illumina HiSeq 2500. Quantitative 5'-RACE with molecular barcodes was the method used to prepare the TCR beta libraries. Processing in the source paper ran as follows. A new computational method based on a probabilistic model of VDJ rearrangement was used to identify disease-linked TCR variants. Starting from the raw public reads, TCRdb applied fastp trimming at Q25, assembled clones with MiXCR and retained in-frame beta chains. When rows share a CDR3 protein, they turn into one entry using the most common DNA and genes. It is TCRdb's table, rather than the study itself, that gives the V and J calls and clone size. In this sample the table shows a few hundred thousand distinct CDR3 sequences, 20% to 25% of which occur a single time. Roughly 14% of the sample comes from the top ten.

Sequencing was carried out using blood, either unsorted or a sorted T cell fraction (not recorded which). The receptor's source is a male donor with ankylosing spondylitis or in good health (not recorded which). The chain employs TRBV6-1 and TRBJ2-2; no D segment can be confidently identified. The nucleotides are TGTGCCGAACGGGCGGAGAACACCGGGGAGCTGTTTTTT. It encodes CAERAENTGELFF.